This TCR beta chain was found in a study of CD8 T cells in Susac syndrome. CD8+ and CD4+ T cells taken from blood had their TCR beta sequenced. Controls comprised healthy donors matched for age and sex. Germline loops: CDR1 SGHTA, CDR2 FQGNSA. CDR3 length: 15 amino acids. Trimming took off 5 bases at V and 0 bases at J, with 12 bases between the two ends. With random hexamers, about 0.5 to 1 ug RNA was reverse transcribed. Amplification of TCR beta CDR3 spanned 54 Vbeta and 13 Jbeta via immunoSEQ multiplex PCR. Via MiXCR, TCRdb re-called the immunoSEQ multiplex PCR reads, giving one row per CDR3 protein. The sample gives roughly 180,000 distinct CDR3 sequences, more than 90% of which show up once; 0.11% to 0.15% is in the top ten.

The sequence derives from a human donor in good health. Sequencing input: CD4+ T cells from PBMCs. The J gene is TRBJ2-3, the V gene TRBV7-2; D tentatively fits TRBD1 or TRBD2 (7 bases each). The chain's CDR3 is CASSPGGASTDTQYF. The CDR3, as DNA: TGTGCCAGCAGCCCAGGGGGGGCGAGCACAGATACGCAGTATTTT.